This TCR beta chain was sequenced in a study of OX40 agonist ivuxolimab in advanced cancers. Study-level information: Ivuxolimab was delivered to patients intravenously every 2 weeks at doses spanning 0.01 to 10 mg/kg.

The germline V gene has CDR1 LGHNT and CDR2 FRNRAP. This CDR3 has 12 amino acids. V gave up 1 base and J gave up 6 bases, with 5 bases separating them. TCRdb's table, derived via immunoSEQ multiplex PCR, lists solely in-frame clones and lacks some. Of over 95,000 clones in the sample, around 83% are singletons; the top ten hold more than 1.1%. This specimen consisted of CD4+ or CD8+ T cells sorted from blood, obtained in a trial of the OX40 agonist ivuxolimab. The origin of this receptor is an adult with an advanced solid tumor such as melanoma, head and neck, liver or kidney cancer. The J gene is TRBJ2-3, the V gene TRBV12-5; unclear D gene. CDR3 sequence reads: CASGLDWDTQYF. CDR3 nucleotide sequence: TGTGCTAGTGGTTTGGATTGGGATACGCAGTATTTT.